These T cell receptor beta chains were read from a single sample in a study of blood T cell repertoires in COVID-19. Clones were sequenced by immunoSEQ multiplex PCR, and TCRdb holds only the in-frame ones, with some missing. In the table there are about 140,000 clones, approximately 80% of which are singletons. The sequenced material came from peripheral blood. The source is a woman in her fifties or sixties with acute or convalescent COVID-19. CDR3s include the opening cysteine and the closing phenylalanine or tryptophan. The D gene is left open where the match is weak. Some rows have no size entry. The others give once, few or many, or a class for an expanded clone.

>TRBJ1-4|TRBV5-1|.|.
CASSINRVGANEKLFF
TGCGCCAGCAGCATCAACAGGGTGGGGGCTAATGAAAAACTGTTTTTT
>TRBJ2-3|TRBV4-1|TRBD2|.
CASSPLAGADTQYF
TGCGCCAGCAGCCCTTTAGCGGGAGCAGATACGCAGTATTTT
>TRBJ2-2|TRBV2|TRBD1|.
CASIRGPNTGELFF
TGTGCCAGCATTAGGGGGCCCAACACCGGGGAGCTGTTTTTT
>TRBJ2-1|TRBV6-1|TRBD1|.
CASSEGQGVWDEQFF
TGTGCCAGCAGTGAAGGGCAGGGGGTATGGGATGAGCAGTTCTTC
>TRBJ2-1|TRBV27|TRBD2|.
CASSLYGLAGGRGSYNEQFF
TGTGCCAGCAGTTTATACGGACTAGCGGGAGGAAGGGGCTCCTACAATGAGCAGTTCTTC
>TRBJ2-3|TRBV28|TRBD1|.
CASSPNYRGPTYTDTQYF
TGTGCCAGCAGTCCCAATTACAGGGGCCCGACCTACACAGATACGCAGTATTTT
>TRBJ1-1|TRBV6-4|.|.
CASSDRAGNTEAFF
TGTGCCAGCAGTGACAGGGCGGGGAACACTGAAGCTTTCTTT
>TRBJ2-7|TRBV7-8|TRBD1|.
CASSLGQHYEQYF
TGTGCCAGCAGCTTGGGACAGCACTACGAGCAGTACTTC
>TRBJ1-5|TRBV6-6|TRBD1|few
CASSQTGQGGTQPQHF
TGTGCCAGCAGTCAAACTGGACAGGGGGGGACTCAGCCCCAGCATTTT
>TRBJ1-4|TRBV27|.|.
CASSLSGGGAREKLFF
TGTGCCAGCAGTTTAAGTGGTGGGGGCGCAAGGGAAAAACTGTTTTTT
>TRBJ1-1|TRBV7-2|.|.
CASSLAGGNTEAFF
TGTGCCAGCAGCTTAGCCGGGGGGAACACTGAAGCTTTCTTT
>TRBJ2-7|TRBV6-4|TRBD2|.
CASSQRLAARTNYEQYF
TGTGCCAGCAGTCAAAGACTAGCGGCCCGGACAAACTACGAGCAGTACTTC
>TRBJ1-6|TRBV5-6|.|.
CASRSQGWSPLHF
TGTGCCAGCAGATCTCAGGGTTGGTCACCCCTCCACTTT
>TRBJ1-3|TRBV11-2|TRBD1|.
CASSFRQGANTIYF
TGTGCCAGCAGCTTCCGCCAGGGGGCAAACACCATATATTTT
>TRBJ1-2|TRBV19|.|.
CASSGTYGYTF
TGTGCCAGTAGTGGGACATACGGCTACACCTTC
>TRBJ1-1|TRBV10-3|TRBD1|.
CAISSQGKQNTEAFF
TGTGCCATCAGTTCACAGGGGAAGCAGAACACTGAAGCTTTCTTT
>TRBJ1-1|TRBV10-3|.|.
CAISRTHNTEAFF
TGTGCCATCAGTCGGACACATAACACTGAAGCTTTCTTT
>TRBJ2-2|TRBV30|.|.
CAWSVLSRRDGELFF
TGTGCCTGGAGTGTACTAAGCCGACGGGACGGGGAGCTGTTTTTT
>TRBJ2-2|TRBV4-2|.|.
CASSLQRDTNTGELFF
TGTGCCAGCAGCCTCCAGCGGGACACGAACACCGGGGAGCTGTTTTTT
>TRBJ1-1|TRBV28|.|.
CASRSQWSLEAFF
TGTGCCAGCAGGTCCCAGTGGAGCCTCGAAGCTTTCTTT
>TRBJ2-1|TRBV9|TRBD2|.
CASSVGSGSFNEQFF
TGTGCCAGCAGCGTAGGCAGCGGGAGTTTCAATGAGCAGTTCTTC
>TRBJ1-2|TRBV7-9|TRBD1|.
CASSNYPQGSYGYTF
TGTGCCAGCAGCAACTACCCACAGGGGAGCTATGGCTACACCTTC
>TRBJ1-5|TRBV28|TRBD1|.
CASSFLDRVSNQPQHF
TGTGCCAGCAGTTTTCTGGACAGGGTTAGCAATCAGCCCCAGCATTTT
>TRBJ2-3|TRBV19|.|.
CASRGLAGAPTDTQYF
TGTGCCAGTAGGGGCCTGGCGGGGGCACCAACAGATACGCAGTATTTT
>TRBJ2-1|TRBV18|TRBD2|.
CASSPLAGAEQFF
TGTGCCAGCTCACCTTTAGCGGGAGCTGAGCAGTTCTTC
>TRBJ2-5|TRBV7-2|TRBD2|.
CASSWTSGIRMGQETQYF
TGTGCCAGCAGCTGGACTAGCGGGATTAGGATGGGCCAAGAGACCCAGTACTTC
>TRBJ2-7|TRBV10-3|TRBD1|.
CAAQGERSSYEQYF
TGTGCCGCCCAGGGGGAGAGGTCCTCCTACGAGCAGTACTTC
>TRBJ2-1|TRBV10-2|.|.
CASSERNEQFF
TGCGCCAGCAGTGAGCGCAATGAGCAGTTCTTC
>TRBJ1-1|TRBV6-1|.|few
CASSEPRQVEAFF
TGTGCCAGCAGTGAACCCCGACAGGTTGAAGCTTTCTTT
>TRBJ1-4|TRBV7-9|.|.
CASSLVSGEKLFF
TGTGCCAGCAGCTTAGTTTCGGGGGAAAAACTGTTTTTT
>TRBJ1-1|TRBV18|.|.
CASSPPGRVWTEAFF
TGTGCCAGCTCACCACCGGGCAGAGTATGGACTGAAGCTTTCTTT
>TRBJ1-1|TRBV27|.|.
CASRILTANTEAFF
TGTGCCAGCAGAATCCTGACTGCGAACACTGAAGCTTTCTTT
>TRBJ1-1|TRBV19|.|.
CASSMWGGESFF
TGTGCCAGTAGTATGTGGGGCGGCGAATCTTTCTTT
>TRBJ1-1|TRBV5-1|.|.
CASSPSFTVNTEAFF
TGCGCCAGCAGCCCATCGTTCACAGTGAACACTGAAGCTTTCTTT
>TRBJ2-7|TRBV9|TRBD2|.
CASSVLGTSGNEQYF
TGTGCCAGCAGCGTTCTGGGGACTAGCGGCAACGAGCAGTACTTC
>TRBJ2-7|TRBV27|.|.
CASRKTRGFYEQYF
TGTGCCAGCAGAAAGACAAGGGGGTTCTACGAGCAGTACTTC
>TRBJ1-3|TRBV5-6|.|.
CASSLRQASGNTIYF
TGTGCCAGCAGCTTGCGACAGGCCTCTGGAAACACCATATATTTT
>TRBJ2-2|TRBV11-2|.|.
CASSLSRTGELFF
TGTGCCAGCAGCTTGTCCCGGACCGGGGAGCTGTTTTTT
>TRBJ2-1|TRBV11-2|.|.
CASSFSSYHREEQFF
TGTGCCAGCAGCTTTTCCTCCTACCATCGGGAAGAGCAGTTCTTC
>TRBJ2-2|TRBV7-3|TRBD2|.
CASSLGGDTGELFF
TGTGCCAGCAGCTTGGGAGGGGACACCGGGGAGCTGTTTTTT
>TRBJ1-2|TRBV27|.|.
CASSLLGTHLEGYTF
TGTGCCAGCAGTTTACTGGGGACACATTTGGAGGGCTACACCTTC
>TRBJ2-3|TRBV9|.|.
CASSVVPGVGYDTDTQYF
TGTGCCAGCAGCGTAGTGCCAGGCGTAGGATACGACACAGATACGCAGTATTTT
>TRBJ1-1|TRBV15|.|.
CATSRVPRNTEAFF
TGTGCCACCAGCAGGGTTCCGAGAAACACTGAAGCTTTCTTT
>TRBJ1-4|TRBV3-1/TRBV3-2|.|.
CASSRGRGYDEKLFF
TGTGCCAGCAGCCGGGGAAGGGGGTACGATGAAAAACTGTTTTTT
>TRBJ1-1|TRBV5-1|TRBD1|.
CASSLVLQGSGEAFF
TGCGCCAGCAGCTTGGTACTACAGGGGTCGGGTGAAGCTTTCTTT
>TRBJ1-5|TRBV18|.|.
CASSPLPGQINQPQHF
TGTGCCAGCTCACCATTACCGGGACAAATCAATCAGCCCCAGCATTTT
>TRBJ2-1|TRBV25-1|TRBD2|once
CASSDIGREPYNEQFF
TGTGCCAGCAGTGATATTGGGCGGGAGCCCTACAATGAGCAGTTCTTC
>TRBJ2-7|TRBV28|.|few
CASSIVSYEQYF
TGTGCCAGTTCGATAGTCTCCTACGAGCAGTACTTC
>TRBJ2-5|TRBV5-4|TRBD2|.
CASSFSSGRGETQYF
TGTGCCAGCAGCTTTTCTAGCGGGAGAGGAGAGACCCAGTACTTC
>TRBJ2-1|TRBV11-2|.|few
CASSLVFRDNEQFF
TGTGCCAGCAGCTTAGTATTCCGGGACAATGAGCAGTTCTTC
>TRBJ2-7|TRBV19|TRBD2|few
CASSIVAGAYEQYF
TGTGCCAGTAGTATAGTAGCGGGAGCCTACGAGCAGTACTTC
>TRBJ1-3|TRBV19|TRBD1|.
CASSSGTGSGNTIYF
TGTGCCAGTAGTAGCGGGACAGGCTCTGGAAACACCATATATTTT
>TRBJ2-3|TRBV6-5|.|.
CASSWDSTDTQYF
TGTGCCAGCAGTTGGGACTCCACAGATACGCAGTATTTT
>TRBJ2-1|TRBV19|TRBD2|few
CASSGSGGYNEQFF
TGTGCCAGTAGTGGGTCGGGAGGATACAATGAGCAGTTCTTC
>TRBJ1-2|TRBV29-1|.|once
CSVAGVPLGGYTF
TGCAGCGTTGCAGGGGTCCCCTTAGGAGGCTACACCTTC
>TRBJ2-7|TRBV6-5|.|.
CASTGEPAYEQYF
TGTGCCAGCACCGGGGAACCGGCCTACGAGCAGTACTTC